These 13 T cell receptor beta chains originate from one sample sequenced in a study of T cell responses to AZD1222 COVID-19 vaccine. Assay: immunoSEQ multiplex PCR; the TCRdb copy retains only in-frame clones and omits some. The repertoire has approximately 89,000 clones, just over 90% of them found once; the top ten carry less than 5.5%. Sequenced material: peripheral blood, taken on day 0 of MenACWY control vaccination. These receptors all come from an adult in good health.

The gene calls are TRBV7-2 and TRBJ2-5, with TRBD1 matching 7 bases. The CDR3 runs 14 residues. V was pared by 0 bases and J by 5 bases, with 3 bases of the junction left unmatched. Germline V lookup: CDR1 SGHTA, CDR2 FQGNSA. The CDR3 protein is CASSLAGGGETQYF. DNA for the CDR3: TGTGCCAGCAGCTTAGCAGGGGGCGGGGAGACCCAGTACTTC.

V gene TRBV4-3 combines with J gene TRBJ2-6; no reliable D call. This CDR3 region has 15 residues. Between the trimmed V and J ends, which lost 4 bases and 0 bases, there was a span of 7 bases. Germline-derived CDR1 and CDR2 are LGHNA and YSLEER. CDR3 region: CASSPTVSGANVLTF. The CDR3, as DNA: TGCGCCAGCAGCCCGACGGTCTCTGGGGCCAACGTCCTGACTTTC.

The chain uses TRBV7-2 and TRBJ2-1, with D perhaps TRBD1 (5 bases). The CDR3 contains 13 residues. The germline V gene has CDR1 SGHTA and CDR2 FQGNSA. The V gene lost 4 bases and the J gene lost 7 bases, with 11 bases spanning the gap. For the CDR3, the DNA is TGTGCCAGCAGCTCCAGGAAGGGGAATGAGCAGTTCTTC. This codes for CASSSRKGNEQFF. Full variable domain (missing parts from reference TRBV7-2 and TRBJ2-1): GAGVSQSPSNKVTEKGKDVELRCDPISGHTALYWYRQSLGQGLEFLIYFQGNSAPDKSGLPSDRFSAERTGGSVSTLTIQRTQQEDSAVYLCASSSRKGNEQFFGPGTRLTVL.

The chain combines TRBV27 with TRBJ1-2; D perhaps matches TRBD1 (5 bases). The V end was cut by 3 bases, the J end by 3 bases, with 8 bases between. The CDR3 extends over 13 amino acids. Per germline, CDR1 MNHEY and CDR2 SMNVEV (reference sequence). CDR3 DNA: TGTGCCAGCAGTTTCAGGGTAGACTATGGCTACACCTTC. This sequence encodes CASSFRVDYGYTF.

This rearrangement joins TRBV20-1 to TRBJ2-5; tentatively, D is TRBD1 (6 bases). V was trimmed by 6 bases and J by 4 bases, leaving 9 bases between them. The germline V gene has CDR1 DFQATT and CDR2 SNEGSKA (reference sequence). The CDR3 totals 11 residues. The CDR3 DNA sequence: TGCAGTGCCCAAGGGGGAGAGACCCAGTACTTC. Translated: CSAQGGETQYF.

The chain has TRBV2 and TRBJ2-1, with 8 bases identical to TRBD2. The CDR3 has 16 amino acids. Germline trimming cut 6 bases from V and 2 bases from J; bases unmatched to any gene: 9. CDR1 and CDR2 (germline): SNHLY, FYNNEI. CDR3 protein: CASRRPAGEAYNEQFF. CDR3 DNA sequence: TGTGCCAGCAGGAGGCCAGCGGGAGAGGCCTACAATGAGCAGTTCTTC. Looking up the rest from reference TRBV2 and TRBJ2-1 gives the full variable domain: EPEVTQTPSHQVTQMGQEVILRCVPISNHLYFYWYRQILGQKVEFLVSFYNNEISEKSEIFDDQFSVERPDGSNFTLKIRSTKLEDSAMYFCASRRPAGEAYNEQFFGPGTRLTVL.

The chain joins TRBV4-1 to TRBJ1-4; D gene unclear. V dropped 2 bases and J dropped 6 bases, with 4 bases sitting between them. The CDR3 length is 12 residues. Germline V lookup: CDR1 MGHRA, CDR2 YSYEKL. CDR3 residues: CASSQNYEKLFF. CDR3 sequence (DNA): TGCGCCAGCAGCCAAAATTATGAAAAACTGTTTTTT.

This chain joins TRBV28 and TRBJ2-7; 10 nucleotides line up with TRBD1. Germline assignment: CDR1 MDHEN and CDR2 SYDVKM. The CDR3 spans 14 residues. With V trimmed by 5 bases and J by 2 bases, 3 bases remained unmatched. The CDR3 DNA sequence: TGTGCCAGCAGTACTGGACAGGGGGCCTACGAGCAGTACTTC. As protein: CASSTGQGAYEQYF.

V usage is TRBV15 and J usage is TRBJ1-4; 9 bases fit TRBD1. The V gene's germline CDR1 is LNHNV and CDR2 YYDKDF (reference sequence). The CDR3 is made up of 16 amino acids. J was trimmed by 4 bases and V by 5 bases; bases with no gene match: 8. This CDR3 is CATSGGQGGINEKLFF. CDR3 nucleotides: TGTGCCACCAGCGGGGGACAGGGCGGAATTAATGAAAAACTGTTTTTT.

Of note for this clone: One junction end disagrees with the germline gene, perhaps due to a read error. V gene TRBV14 combines with J gene TRBJ2-1; the D gene is possibly TRBD2 (6 bases). The CDR3 has 11 amino acids. Germline V gene data show CDR1 as SGHDN and CDR2 as FVKESK. The CDR3 coding sequence is TGTACCAGCAGCGGGTTAGGTCTCCGGTTCTTC. This sequence encodes CTSSGLGLRFF. Together with reference TRBV14 and TRBJ2-1, the CDR3 gives the full variable domain: EAGVTQFPSHSVIEKGQTVTLRCDPISGHDNLYWYRRVMGKEIKFLLHFVKESKQDESGMPNNRFLAERTGGTYSTLKVQPAELEDSGVYFCTSSGLGLRFFGPGTRLTVL.

This rearrangement joins TRBV5-4 to TRBJ2-7; 8 nucleotides agree with TRBD2. Germline loops: CDR1 SGHNT, CDR2 YYREEE (reference sequence). The CDR3 is 14 residues long. V shed 5 bases and J 2 bases; nucleotides not matched to a gene: 6. For the CDR3, the DNA is TGTGCCAGCAGTCAATTAGCGGGAACCTACGAGCAGTACTTC. This gives the protein CASSQLAGTYEQYF.

A single count supports this clone. The genes are TRBV18 and TRBJ1-2; D gene unclear. The germline V and J ends were trimmed by 2 bases and 3 bases, with 7 bases remaining between them. This CDR3 contains 13 residues. CDR1 KGHSH and CDR2 LQKENI come from the germline V gene. The CDR3 spells CASSPGNDYGYTF. For the CDR3, the DNA is TGTGCCAGCTCACCAGGGAACGACTATGGCTACACCTTC.

This clone was seen once. The chain recombines TRBV6-5 with TRBJ2-5; TRBD1 aligns across 8 bases. V was pared by 7 bases and J by 2 bases, with 9 bases of the junction left unmatched. The CDR3 totals 15 residues. Per germline, CDR1 MNHEY and CDR2 SVGAGI. CDR3 loop: CASTPYRGEQETQYF. CDR3 nucleotide sequence: TGTGCCAGCACCCCCTACAGGGGGGAGCAAGAGACCCAGTACTTC.